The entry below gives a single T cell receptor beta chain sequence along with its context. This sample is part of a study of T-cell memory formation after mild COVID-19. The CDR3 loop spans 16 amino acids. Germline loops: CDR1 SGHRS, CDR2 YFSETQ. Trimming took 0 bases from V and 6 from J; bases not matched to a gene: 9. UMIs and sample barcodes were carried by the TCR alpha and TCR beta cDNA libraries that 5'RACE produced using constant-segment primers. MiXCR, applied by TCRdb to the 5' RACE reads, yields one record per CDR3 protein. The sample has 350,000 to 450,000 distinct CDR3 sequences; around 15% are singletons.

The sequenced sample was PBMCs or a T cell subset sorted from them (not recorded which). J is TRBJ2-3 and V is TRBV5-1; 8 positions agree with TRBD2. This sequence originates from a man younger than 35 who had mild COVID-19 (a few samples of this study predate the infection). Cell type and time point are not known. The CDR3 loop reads CASSLVGGASPDTQYF. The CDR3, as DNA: TGCGCCAGCAGCTTGGTCGGGGGGGCCTCCCCGGATACGCAGTATTTT.